This section outlines one T cell receptor (beta chain) sequence together with its context. Its matching antigen is unknown. The data stem from a study of T cells in localized non-small cell lung cancer. The assay was immunoSEQ multiplex PCR, and TCRdb's table has in-frame clones only and misses some. The sample lists around 78,000 clones, around 80% occurring once. This CDR3 comprises 12 residues. Trimming cost V 0 bases and J 5 bases, with 5 bases left between them. CDR1 and CDR2 (germline): SGHRS, YFSETQ. Study observations and caveats: Sequencing covered just one tumor region, so heterogeneity cannot be ruled out.

The TCR was taken from a female donor of 60 years or more with stage I lung adenocarcinoma. The gene calls are TRBV5-1 and TRBJ2-5; D is unresolved. The sample in question was peripheral blood, obtained before any cancer treatment. This CDR3 is CASSLAMETQYF. CDR3 DNA: TGCGCCAGCAGCTTGGCTATGGAGACCCAGTACTTC.